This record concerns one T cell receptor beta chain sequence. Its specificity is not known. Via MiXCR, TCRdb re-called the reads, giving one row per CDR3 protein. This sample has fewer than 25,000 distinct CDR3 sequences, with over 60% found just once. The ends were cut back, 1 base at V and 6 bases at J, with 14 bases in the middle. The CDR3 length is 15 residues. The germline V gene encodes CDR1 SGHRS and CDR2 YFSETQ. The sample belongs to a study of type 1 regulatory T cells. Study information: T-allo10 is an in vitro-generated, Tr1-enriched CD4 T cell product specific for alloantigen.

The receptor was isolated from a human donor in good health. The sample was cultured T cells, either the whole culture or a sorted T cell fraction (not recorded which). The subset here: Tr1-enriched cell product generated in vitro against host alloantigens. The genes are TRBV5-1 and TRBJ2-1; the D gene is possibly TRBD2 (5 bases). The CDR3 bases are TGCGCCAGCAGCTTGAAAGCTAGCTTAGGCAATGAGCAGTTCTTC. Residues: CASSLKASLGNEQFF.